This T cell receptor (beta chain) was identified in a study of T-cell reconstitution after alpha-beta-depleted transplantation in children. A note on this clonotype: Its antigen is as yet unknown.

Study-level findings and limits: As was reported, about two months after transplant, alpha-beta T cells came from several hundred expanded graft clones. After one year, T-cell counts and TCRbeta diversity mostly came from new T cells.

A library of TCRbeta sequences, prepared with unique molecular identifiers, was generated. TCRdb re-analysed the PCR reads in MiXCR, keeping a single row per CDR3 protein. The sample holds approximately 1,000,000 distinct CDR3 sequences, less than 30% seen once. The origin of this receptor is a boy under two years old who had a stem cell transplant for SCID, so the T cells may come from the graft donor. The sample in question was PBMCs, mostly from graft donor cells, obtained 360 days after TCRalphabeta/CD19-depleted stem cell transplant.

CDR3: CATSRDIAGEPNTQYF. Here the CDR3 DNA reads TGTGCCACCAGCAGAGATATAGCGGGGGAGCCAAATACGCAGTATTTT. The V call is TRBV15, the J call TRBJ2-3, with TRBD2 matching 9 bases. Looked up from germline, CDR1 is LNHNV and CDR2 is YYDKDF (reference sequence). With 0 bases clipped from V and 7 bases from J, the junction kept 8 bases outside the gene matches. CDR3 length: 16 residues. Full variable domain (rest looked up from reference TRBV15 and TRBJ2-3): DAMVIQNPRYQVTQFGKPVTLSCSQTLNHNVMYWYQQKSSQAPKLLFHYYDKDFNNEADTPDNFQSRRPNTSFCFLDIRSPGLGDTAMYLCATSRDIAGEPNTQYFGPGTRLTVL.